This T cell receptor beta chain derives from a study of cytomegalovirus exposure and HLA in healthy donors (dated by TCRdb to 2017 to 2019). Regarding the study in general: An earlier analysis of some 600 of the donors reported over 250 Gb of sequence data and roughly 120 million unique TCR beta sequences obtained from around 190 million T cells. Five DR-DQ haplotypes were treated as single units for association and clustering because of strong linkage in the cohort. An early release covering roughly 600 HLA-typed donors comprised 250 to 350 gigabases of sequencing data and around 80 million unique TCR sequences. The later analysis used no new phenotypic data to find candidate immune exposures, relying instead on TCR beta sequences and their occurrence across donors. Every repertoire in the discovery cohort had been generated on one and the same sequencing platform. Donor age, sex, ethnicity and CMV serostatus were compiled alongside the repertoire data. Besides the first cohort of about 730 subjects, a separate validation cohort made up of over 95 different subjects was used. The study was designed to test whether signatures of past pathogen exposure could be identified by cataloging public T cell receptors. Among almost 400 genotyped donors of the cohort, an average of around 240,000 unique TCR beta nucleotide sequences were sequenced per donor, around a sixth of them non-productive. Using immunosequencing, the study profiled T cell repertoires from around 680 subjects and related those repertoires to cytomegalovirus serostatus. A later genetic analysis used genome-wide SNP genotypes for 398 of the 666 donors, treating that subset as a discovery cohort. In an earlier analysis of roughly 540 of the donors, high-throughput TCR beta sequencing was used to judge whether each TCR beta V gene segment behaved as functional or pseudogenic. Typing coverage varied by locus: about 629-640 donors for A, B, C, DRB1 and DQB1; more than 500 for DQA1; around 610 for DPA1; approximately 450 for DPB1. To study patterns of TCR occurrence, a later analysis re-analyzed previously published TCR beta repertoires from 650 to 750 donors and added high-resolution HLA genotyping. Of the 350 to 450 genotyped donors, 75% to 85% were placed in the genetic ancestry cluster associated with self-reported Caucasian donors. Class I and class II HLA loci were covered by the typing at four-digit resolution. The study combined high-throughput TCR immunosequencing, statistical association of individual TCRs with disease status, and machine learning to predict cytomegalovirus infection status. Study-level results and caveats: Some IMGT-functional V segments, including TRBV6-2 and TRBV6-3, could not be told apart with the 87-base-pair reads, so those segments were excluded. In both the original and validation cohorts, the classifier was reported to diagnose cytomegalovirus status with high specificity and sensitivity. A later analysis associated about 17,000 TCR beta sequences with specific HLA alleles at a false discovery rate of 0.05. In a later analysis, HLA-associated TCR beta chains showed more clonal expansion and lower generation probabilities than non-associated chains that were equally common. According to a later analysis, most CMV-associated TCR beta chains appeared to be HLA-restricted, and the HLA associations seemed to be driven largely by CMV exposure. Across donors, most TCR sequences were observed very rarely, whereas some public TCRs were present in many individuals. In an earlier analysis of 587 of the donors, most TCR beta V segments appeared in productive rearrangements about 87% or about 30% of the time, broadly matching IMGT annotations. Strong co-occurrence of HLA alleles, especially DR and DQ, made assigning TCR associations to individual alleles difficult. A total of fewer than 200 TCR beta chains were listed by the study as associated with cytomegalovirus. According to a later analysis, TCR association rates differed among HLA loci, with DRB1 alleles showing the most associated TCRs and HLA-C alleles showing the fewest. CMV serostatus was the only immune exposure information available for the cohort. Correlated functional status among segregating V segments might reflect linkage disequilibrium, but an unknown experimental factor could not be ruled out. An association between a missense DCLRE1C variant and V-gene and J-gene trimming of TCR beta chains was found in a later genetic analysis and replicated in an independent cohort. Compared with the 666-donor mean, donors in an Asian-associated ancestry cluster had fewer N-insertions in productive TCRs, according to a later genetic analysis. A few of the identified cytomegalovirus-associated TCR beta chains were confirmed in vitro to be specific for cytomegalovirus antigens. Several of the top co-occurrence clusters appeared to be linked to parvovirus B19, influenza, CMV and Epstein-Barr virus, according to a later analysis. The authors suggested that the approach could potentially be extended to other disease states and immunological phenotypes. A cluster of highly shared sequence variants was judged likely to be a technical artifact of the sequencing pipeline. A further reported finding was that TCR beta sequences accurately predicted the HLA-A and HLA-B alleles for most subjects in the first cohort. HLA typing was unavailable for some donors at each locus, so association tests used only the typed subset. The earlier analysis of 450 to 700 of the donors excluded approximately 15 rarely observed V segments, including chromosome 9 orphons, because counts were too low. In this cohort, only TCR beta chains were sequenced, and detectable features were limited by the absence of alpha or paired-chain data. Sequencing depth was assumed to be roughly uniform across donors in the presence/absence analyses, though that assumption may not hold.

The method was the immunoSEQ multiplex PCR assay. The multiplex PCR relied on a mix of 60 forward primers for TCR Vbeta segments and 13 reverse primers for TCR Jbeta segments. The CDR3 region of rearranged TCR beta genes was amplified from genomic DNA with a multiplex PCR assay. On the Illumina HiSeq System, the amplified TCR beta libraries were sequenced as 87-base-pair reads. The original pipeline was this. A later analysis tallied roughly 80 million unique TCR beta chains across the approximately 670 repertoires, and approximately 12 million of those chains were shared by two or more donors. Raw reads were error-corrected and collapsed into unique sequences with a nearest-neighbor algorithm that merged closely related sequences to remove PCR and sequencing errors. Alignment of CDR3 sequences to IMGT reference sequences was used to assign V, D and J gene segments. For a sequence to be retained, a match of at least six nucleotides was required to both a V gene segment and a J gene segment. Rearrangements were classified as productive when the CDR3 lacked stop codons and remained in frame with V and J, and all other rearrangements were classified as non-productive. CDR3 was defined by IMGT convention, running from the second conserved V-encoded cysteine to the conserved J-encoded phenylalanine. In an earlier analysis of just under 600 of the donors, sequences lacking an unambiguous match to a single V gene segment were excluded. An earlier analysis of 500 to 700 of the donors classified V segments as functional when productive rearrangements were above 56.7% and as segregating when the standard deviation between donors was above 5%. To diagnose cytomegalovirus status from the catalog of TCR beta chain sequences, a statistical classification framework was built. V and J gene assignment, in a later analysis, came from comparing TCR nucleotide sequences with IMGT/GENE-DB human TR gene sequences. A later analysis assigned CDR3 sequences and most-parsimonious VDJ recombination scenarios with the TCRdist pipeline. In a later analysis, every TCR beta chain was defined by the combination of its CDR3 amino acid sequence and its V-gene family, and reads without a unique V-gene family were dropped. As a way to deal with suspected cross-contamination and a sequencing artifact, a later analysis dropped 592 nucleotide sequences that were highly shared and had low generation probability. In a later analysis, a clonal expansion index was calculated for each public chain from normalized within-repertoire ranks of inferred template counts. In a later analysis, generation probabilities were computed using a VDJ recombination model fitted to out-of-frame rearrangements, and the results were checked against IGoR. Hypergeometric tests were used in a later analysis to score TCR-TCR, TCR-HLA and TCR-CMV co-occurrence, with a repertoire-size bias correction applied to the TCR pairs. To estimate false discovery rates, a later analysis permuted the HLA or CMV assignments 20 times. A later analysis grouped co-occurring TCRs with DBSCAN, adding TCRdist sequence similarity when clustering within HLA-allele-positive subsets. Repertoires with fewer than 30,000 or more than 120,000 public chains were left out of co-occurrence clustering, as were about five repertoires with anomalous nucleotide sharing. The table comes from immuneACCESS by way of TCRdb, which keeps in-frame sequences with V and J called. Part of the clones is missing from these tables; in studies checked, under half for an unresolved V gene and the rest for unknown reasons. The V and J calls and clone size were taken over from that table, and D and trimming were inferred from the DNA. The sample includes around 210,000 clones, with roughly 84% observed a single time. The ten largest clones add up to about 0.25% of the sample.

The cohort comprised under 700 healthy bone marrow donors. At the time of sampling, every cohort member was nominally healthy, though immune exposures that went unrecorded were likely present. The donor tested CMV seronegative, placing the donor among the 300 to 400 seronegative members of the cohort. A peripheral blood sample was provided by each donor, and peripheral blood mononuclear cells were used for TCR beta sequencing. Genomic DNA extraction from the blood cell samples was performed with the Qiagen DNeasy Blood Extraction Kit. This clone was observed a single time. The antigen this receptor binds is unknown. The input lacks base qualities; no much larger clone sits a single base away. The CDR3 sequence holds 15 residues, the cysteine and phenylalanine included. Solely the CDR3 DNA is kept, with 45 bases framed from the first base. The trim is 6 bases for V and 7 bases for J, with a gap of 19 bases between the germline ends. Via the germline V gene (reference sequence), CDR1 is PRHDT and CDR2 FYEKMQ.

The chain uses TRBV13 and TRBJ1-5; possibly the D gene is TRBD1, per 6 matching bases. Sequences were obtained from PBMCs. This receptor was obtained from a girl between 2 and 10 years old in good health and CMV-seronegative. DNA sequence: TGTGCCAGCAGTTCCAACAGGGAAGGCGGGCAGCCCCAGCATTTT. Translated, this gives CASSSNREGGQPQHF.